This TCR beta chain was sequenced for a study of blood T cell repertoires in COVID-19. This table comes from immunoSEQ multiplex PCR, and its TCRdb copy is limited to in-frame clones, with some not included. The sample carries roughly 69,000 clones, around 80% recorded once. Germline assignment: CDR1 SNHLY and CDR2 FYNNEI. V shed 1 base and J shed 11 bases, with 20 bases lying between them. This CDR3 spans 15 amino acids. The rearrangement uses TRBV2 and TRBJ1-2, with TRBD1 as a possible D gene (6 bases). The clonotype comes from a man aged 55 to 70 with COVID-19, enrolled during active disease. Sequencing was done on a sample of peripheral blood. CDR3 protein: CASSEGLGTKFGYTF. In DNA, the CDR3 is TGTGCCAGCAGTGAAGGTCTAGGGACAAAATTTGGTTACACCTTC.